This T cell receptor (beta chain) was sequenced in a study of patients and donors after allogeneic stem cell transplantation. TCRdb reprocessed the RT-PCR reads via MiXCR and lists one record per CDR3 protein. Among about 88,000 distinct CDR3 sequences listed, under 50% were seen once. The source material was blood, either unsorted or a sorted T cell fraction (not recorded which). This clonotype originated in a human donor who was either an allogeneic HSCT recipient or a stem cell or donor lymphocyte infusion donor (not recorded which). It is not recorded whose cells these are; they may come from a transplant donor.

This CDR3 reads CSARGDRSRNQPQHF. Written as DNA, the CDR3 is TGCAGTGCTAGAGGGGACCGTAGCAGAAATCAGCCCCAGCATTTT. The chain recombines TRBV20-1 with TRBJ1-5; weak D call: TRBD1 (5 bases). This CDR3 comprises 15 residues. From germline, CDR1 is DFQATT and CDR2 SNEGSKA (reference sequence). Trimming took off 1 base at V and 4 bases at J, with 14 bases between the two ends.